One and the same sample provided the 9 T cell receptor beta chains below, sequenced in a study of T cells expressing NK-cell markers. From the 5' RACE reads, TCRdb lists one entry per CDR3 protein and no DNA. In all, the sample yields 140,000 to 150,000 distinct CDR3 sequences. The sample consisted of blood T cells: a sorted CD56 or NKG2C T cell subset, CD4+ or CD8+ T cells, or bulk PBMC T cells (not recorded which). These receptors all come from a man aged 18 to 30 in good health.

The chain is built from TRBV10-3 and TRBJ2-3; TCRdb's D call of TRBD2 is untestable without DNA. The germline V gene has CDR1 ENHRY and CDR2 SYGVKD. This CDR3 is 16 amino acids long. CDR3 region: CAMSALAEGFTDTQYF.

V is TRBV9 and J is TRBJ2-1; TCRdb calls TRBD1, which cannot be checked without DNA. CDR1 and CDR2 from the germline V gene are SGDLS and YYNGEE. The length of the CDR3 is 16 residues. Here the CDR3 reads CASSVEGRQLYNEQFF.

This chain joins TRBV13 and TRBJ2-2; without DNA, the TCRdb call of TRBD2 cannot be checked. The CDR3 runs 16 residues. Germline loops: CDR1 PRHDT, CDR2 FYEKMQ (reference sequence). CDR3 amino acids: CASSLGLAGSTGELFF. Filled out from reference TRBV13 and TRBJ2-2, the complete variable domain reads AAGVIQSPRHLIKEKRETATLKCYPIPRHDTVYWYQQGPGQDPQFLISFYEKMQSDKGSIPDRFSAQQFSDYHSELNMSSLELGDSALYFCASSLGLAGSTGELFFGEGSRLTVL.

V usage is TRBV6-5 and J usage is TRBJ1-2. The CDR3 extends over 12 amino acids. Germline-derived CDR1 and CDR2 are MNHEY and SVGAGI. The CDR3 sequence is CASSSGDYGYTF.

The chain combines TRBV6-2 or TRBV6-3 with TRBJ2-7. The CDR3 spans 15 residues. Germline CDR1 reads MNHEY; CDR2 reads SVGEGT. CDR3 region: CASRPRPGGYNEQYF.

J is TRBJ2-1 and V is TRBV20-1; TCRdb gives TRBD1 as the D gene, but with no DNA this cannot be confirmed. The CDR3 is 14 residues long. Germline assignment: CDR1 DFQATT and CDR2 SNEGSKA (reference sequence). The CDR3 region is CSASEPLNLDEQFF.

This chain uses TRBV7-9 with TRBJ2-5; with no DNA, the TCRdb D assignment of TRBD1 cannot be verified. This CDR3 region has 16 residues. CDR1 and CDR2 (germline): SEHNR, FQNEAQ (reference sequence). CDR3 residues: CASSSPRLGGQETQYF.

This sequence joins TRBV5-1 and TRBJ2-1. The CDR3 covers 11 residues. Germline CDR1 reads SGHRS; CDR2 reads YFSETQ. This CDR3 is CASSTRNEQFF.

CDR3 region: CASSDSSNEQFF. The chain joins TRBV9 to TRBJ2-1. The V gene's germline CDR1 is SGDLS and CDR2 YYNGEE. The CDR3 length is 12 residues.